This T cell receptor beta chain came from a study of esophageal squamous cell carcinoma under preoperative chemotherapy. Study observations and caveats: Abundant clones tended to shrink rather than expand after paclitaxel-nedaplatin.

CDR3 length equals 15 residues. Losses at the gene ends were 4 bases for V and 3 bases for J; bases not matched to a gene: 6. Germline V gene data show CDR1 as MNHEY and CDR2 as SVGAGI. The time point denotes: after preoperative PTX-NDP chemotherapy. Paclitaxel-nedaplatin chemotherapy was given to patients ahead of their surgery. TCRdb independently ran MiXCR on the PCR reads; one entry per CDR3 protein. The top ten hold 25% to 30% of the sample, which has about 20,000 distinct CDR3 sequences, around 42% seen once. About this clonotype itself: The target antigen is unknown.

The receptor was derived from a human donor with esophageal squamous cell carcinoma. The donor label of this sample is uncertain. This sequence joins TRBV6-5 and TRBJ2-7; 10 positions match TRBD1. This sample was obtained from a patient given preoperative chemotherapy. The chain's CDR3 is CASSFRDRGVYEQYF. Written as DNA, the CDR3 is TGTGCCAGCAGTTTCCGGGACAGGGGTGTCTACGAGCAGTACTTC.